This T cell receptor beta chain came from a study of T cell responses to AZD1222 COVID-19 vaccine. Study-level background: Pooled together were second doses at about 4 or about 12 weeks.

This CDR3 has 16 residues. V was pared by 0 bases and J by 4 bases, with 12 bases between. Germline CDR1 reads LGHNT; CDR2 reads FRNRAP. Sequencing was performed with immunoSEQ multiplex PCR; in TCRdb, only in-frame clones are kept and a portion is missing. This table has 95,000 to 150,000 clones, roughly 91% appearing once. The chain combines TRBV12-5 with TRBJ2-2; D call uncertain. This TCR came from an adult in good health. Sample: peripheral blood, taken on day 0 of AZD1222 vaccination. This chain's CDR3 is CASGLVHWQSTGELFF. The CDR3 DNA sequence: TGTGCTAGTGGTTTGGTACATTGGCAGAGCACCGGGGAGCTGTTTTTT. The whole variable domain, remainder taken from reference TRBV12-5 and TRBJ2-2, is DARVTQTPRHKVTEMGQEVTMRCQPILGHNTVFWYRQTMMQGLELLAYFRNRAPLDDSGMPKDRFSAEMPDATLATLKIQPSEPRDSAVYFCASGLVHWQSTGELFFGEGSRLTVL.